The 22 T cell receptor beta chains below come from one sample, sequenced in a study of blood T cell repertoires in COVID-19. The repertoire was sequenced with immunoSEQ multiplex PCR; TCRdb's copy has only in-frame clones and lacks some. The repertoire holds about 130,000 clones, with 84% as singletons. The sample was peripheral blood. The receptors were sampled from a human donor in a cohort sampled during active COVID-19.

The chain combines TRBV3-1 (or the pseudogene TRBV3-2) with TRBJ2-3; D gene uncertain. Germline-derived CDR1 and CDR2 are LGHDT and YNNKEL (reference sequence). The CDR3 totals 14 residues. Trimming took off 0 bases at V and 6 bases at J, with 10 bases between the two ends. CDR3 amino acids: CASSQDPSSDTQYF. CDR3 DNA: TGTGCCAGCAGCCAAGATCCGTCGAGCGATACGCAGTATTTT.

The rearrangement uses TRBV6-5 and TRBJ1-6; 9 bases match TRBD1. CDR1 and CDR2 from the germline V gene are MNHEY and SVGAGI. The V gene end was trimmed by 6 bases and the J gene end by 10 bases; junction bases not matched to a gene: 7. This CDR3 comprises 14 residues. DNA for the CDR3: TGTGCCAGCAGCCCAAGGACAGGGGAATCACCCCTCCACTTT. This encodes CASSPRTGESPLHF.

The V and J genes are TRBV5-1 and TRBJ2-1, with D maybe TRBD1 (5 bases). The CDR3 is 13 residues long. The germline V gene encodes CDR1 SGHRS and CDR2 YFSETQ. The germline V and J ends were trimmed by 1 base and 8 bases, with 10 bases remaining between them. The CDR3 spells CASSLTGFDEQFF. CDR3 DNA: TGCGCCAGCAGCTTGACAGGTTTCGATGAGCAGTTCTTC.

V gene TRBV10-3 combines with J gene TRBJ2-7; D is ambiguous. CDR3 size: 13 residues. Per the germline V gene, CDR1 is ENHRY and CDR2 is SYGVKD. Trimming stripped 3 bases from V and 1 base from J, with 7 bases between. CDR3 in DNA: TGTGCCATCAGTGATGTGGCTTCCTACGAGCAGTACTTC. The encoded protein is CAISDVASYEQYF.

This clone was found once. The chain is built from TRBV11-2 and TRBJ2-5; the match to TRBD1 covers 7 bases. This CDR3 has 13 amino acids. The junction had 2 bases not matched to a gene; V was cut back by 0 bases and J by 7 bases. Germline lookup yields CDR1 SGHAT and CDR2 FQNNGV. CDR3 loop: CASSLEAGGTQYF. In nucleotides, the CDR3 is TGTGCCAGCAGCTTAGAAGCAGGGGGGACCCAGTACTTC.

J is TRBJ2-1 and V is TRBV29-1; TRBD1 agrees at 7 bases. This CDR3 is built from 13 residues. The J segment lost 6 bases and the V segment lost 7 bases, leaving 9 bases of the junction unmatched. Germline CDR1 SQVTM, CDR2 ANQGSEA. The DNA for the CDR3 is TGCAGCGCCACAACAGGGGTTTCCAATGAGCAGTTCTTC. It encodes CSATTGVSNEQFF.

In its sample, this clone was seen a few times. The genes are TRBV3-1 (or the pseudogene TRBV3-2) and TRBJ1-2; 7 bases fit TRBD1. V shed 1 base and J 3 bases; nucleotides not matched to a gene: 5. The CDR3 covers 15 residues. CDR1 and CDR2 from the germline V gene are LGHDT and YNNKEL (reference sequence). The CDR3: CASSQGPGQYYGYTF. In DNA form, the CDR3 reads TGTGCCAGCAGCCAAGGCCCGGGACAGTACTATGGCTACACCTTC.

The chain links TRBV7-9 to TRBJ2-7; 13 nucleotides line up with TRBD2. The V gene's germline CDR1 is SEHNR and CDR2 FQNEAQ (reference sequence). The CDR3 runs to 15 residues. Unmatched junction bases numbered 8, after V lost 5 bases and J lost 7 bases. The CDR3 nucleotides read TGTGCCAGCAGCCATTTGACTAGCGGGGGGCGTGAGCAGTACTTC. Translating it yields CASSHLTSGGREQYF.

V is TRBV10-3 and J is TRBJ2-1; D possibly corresponds to TRBD1 (5 bases). The CDR3 has 14 amino acids. Germline V gives CDR1 ENHRY, CDR2 SYGVKD. Trimming removed 10 bases at V and 5 bases at J, with 18 bases between. The CDR3 sequence is CATQVGLIDNEQFF. The CDR3 DNA sequence: TGTGCCACTCAGGTGGGGCTGATTGACAATGAGCAGTTCTTC.

V usage is TRBV7-9 and J usage is TRBJ2-7; perhaps TRBD1 as D (6 bases). Per germline, CDR1 SEHNR and CDR2 FQNEAQ (reference sequence). The CDR3 extends over 15 amino acids. The V end lost 4 bases, the J end lost 4 bases, and 17 bases lay between the germline ends. In nucleotides, the CDR3 is TGTGCCAGCAGCTCTCCGGGACAAATACTTTACGAGCAGTACTTC. Translation gives CASSSPGQILYEQYF.

This chain links TRBV11-3 with TRBJ2-1, with D perhaps matching TRBD2 (6 bases). The CDR3 length is 15 residues. Between the trimmed V and J ends, which lost 1 base and 2 bases, there was a span of 9 bases. Germline V lookup: CDR1 SGHNT, CDR2 YENEEA. This chain's CDR3 is CASSLAGETYNEQFF. The DNA of the CDR3 is TGTGCCAGCAGCTTAGCGGGGGAGACCTACAATGAGCAGTTCTTC.

The chain couples TRBV2 to TRBJ1-4; the D is unclear. Per the germline V gene, CDR1 is SNHLY and CDR2 is FYNNEI. V lost 4 bases and J 0 bases, leaving 9 bases between the germline ends. The CDR3 has 15 amino acids. CDR3 in amino acids: CASSAESATNEKLFF. The CDR3 bases are TGTGCCAGCAGTGCAGAAAGTGCAACTAATGAAAAACTGTTTTTT. Full variable domain (missing parts from reference TRBV2 and TRBJ1-4): EPEVTQTPSHQVTQMGQEVILRCVPISNHLYFYWYRQILGQKVEFLVSFYNNEISEKSEIFDDQFSVERPDGSNFTLKIRSTKLEDSAMYFCASSAESATNEKLFFGSGTQLSVL.

The V and J genes are TRBV7-9 and TRBJ2-5; possible D gene TRBD1, 6 bases. Trimming shortened V by 1 base and J by 14 bases, and 17 bases separated the two germline ends. Germline CDR1 and CDR2: SEHNR and FQNEAQ (reference sequence). This CDR3 is built from 13 residues. The CDR3, as DNA: TGTGCCAGCAGCTTAGGACCTGGGACACCGACCTACTTC. Translation gives CASSLGPGTPTYF.

The DNA of the CDR3 is TGTGCCAGCAGTTACTCTATGGGACAGGGTCACGAGCAGTACTTC. It encodes CASSYSMGQGHEQYF. The V gene is TRBV6-6, the J gene TRBJ2-7; 9 bases are a match to TRBD1. CDR1 and CDR2 from the germline V gene are MNHNY and SVGAGI (reference sequence). This CDR3 has 15 amino acids. Trimming took 0 bases from V and 5 from J; bases not matched to a gene: 5.

The chain links TRBV28 to TRBJ1-2, with D hard to call. The germline V gene encodes CDR1 MDHEN and CDR2 SYDVKM. The V end lost 3 bases, the J end lost 8 bases, and 13 bases lay between the germline ends. The CDR3 is 13 amino acids. CDR3 sequence (DNA): TGTGCCAGCAGTTTCGTTGGCGGTGGGGGCTACACCTTC. Residues: CASSFVGGGGYTF.

Turning to this clone: Within the sample, other DNA sequences also encode this same CDR3. V gene TRBV5-1 combines with J gene TRBJ1-6, with TRBD1 identical over 7 bases. Trimming removed 0 bases from V and 6 bases from J; junction bases left unmatched: 0. The CDR3 runs to 14 residues. Germline lookup yields CDR1 SGHRS and CDR2 YFSETQ. In DNA, the CDR3 is TGCGCCAGCAGCTTGGGACAGGGTAATTCACCCCTCCACTTT. It is translated as CASSLGQGNSPLHF. Supplemented by reference TRBV5-1 and TRBJ1-6, the full variable domain reads KAGVTQTPRYLIKTRGQQVTLSCSPISGHRSVSWYQQTPGQGLQFLFEYFSETQRNKGNFPGRFSGRQFSNSRSEMNVSTLELGDSALYLCASSLGQGNSPLHFGNGTRLTVT.

The chain combines TRBV7-9 with TRBJ1-5; no firm D call. From germline, CDR1 is SEHNR and CDR2 FQNEAQ (reference sequence). The CDR3 extends over 12 amino acids. V shed 1 base and J shed 10 bases, with 8 bases lying between them. CDR3 region: CASSLDQTPQHF. DNA for the CDR3: TGTGCCAGCAGCTTAGACCAGACTCCCCAGCATTTT.

In nucleotides, the CDR3 is TGCGCCAGCAGCTGGGACAGGGGACGCGGGGATAAGATTTCACCCCTCCACTTT. It codes for CASSWDRGRGDKISPLHF. The chain carries TRBV5-1 and TRBJ1-6; 10 bases are shared with TRBD1. The CDR3 sequence is 18 residues long. Trimming at V came to 3 bases and at J to 9 bases, leaving 15 bases not matched to a gene. Germline loops: CDR1 SGHRS, CDR2 YFSETQ.

The chain joins TRBV20-1 to TRBJ2-5; TRBD2 aligns across 11 bases. V trimming: 3 bases; J trimming: 0 bases; junction bases outside the gene matches: 6. This CDR3 has 16 residues. In germline, CDR1 is DFQATT, CDR2 SNEGSKA (reference sequence). CDR3 residues: CSASTASGGYQETQYF. The CDR3 nucleotides read TGCAGTGCTAGTACCGCTAGCGGGGGGTACCAAGAGACCCAGTACTTC.

This clone was detected only once. The chain uses TRBV5-5 and TRBJ1-1, with 7 bases fitting TRBD1. The CDR3 extends over 15 amino acids. Per the germline V gene, CDR1 is SGHKS and CDR2 is YYEKEE (reference sequence). The V and J ends lost 1 base and 6 bases, in that order; junction bases with no gene match: 9. CDR3 nucleotides: TGTGCCAGCAGCTTGAGGGCAGGGGGAGTCGCTGAAGCTTTCTTT. Its protein is CASSLRAGGVAEAFF.

The chain couples TRBV5-1 to TRBJ2-7; D perhaps matches TRBD2 (5 bases). The germline V gene has CDR1 SGHRS and CDR2 YFSETQ. The CDR3 extends over 14 amino acids. Trimming took off 0 bases at V and 6 bases at J, with 13 bases between the two ends. The DNA of the CDR3 is TGCGCCAGCAGCTTGGCCGGGATGTCTGGCGAGCAGTACTTC. Encoded protein: CASSLAGMSGEQYF.

Only a few counts were recorded for this clone. The V gene is TRBV4-1, the J gene TRBJ2-1; 11 bases align to TRBD2. CDR3 length equals 20 residues. V lost 0 bases to trimming and J lost 0 bases; unmatched junction nucleotides: 10. Germline V gene lookup returns CDR1 MGHRA and CDR2 YSYEKL. The CDR3 DNA sequence: TGCGCCAGCAGCCAAGATCAGCTAGCGGGGGGCCGGAGCTCCTACAATGAGCAGTTCTTC. It encodes CASSQDQLAGGRSSYNEQFF.